The 19 T cell receptor beta chains below come from one sample, sequenced in a study of shared clonotypes between healthy human individuals. Here immunoSEQ multiplex PCR was the method, and the copy in TCRdb shows in-frame clones only, minus some. Of about 2.3 million clones listed, 90% to 95% are singletons. Sequenced: naive CD4+ T cells from PBMCs. The subset here: CD45RA+ positively selected. These receptors all come from a man between 18 and 29 years old in good health. Some clones in this sample may be carry-over from other donors' samples.

The chain recombines TRBV12-5 with TRBJ2-4, with TRBD1 matching 8 bases. The germline V gene encodes CDR1 LGHNT and CDR2 FRNRAP. The CDR3 has 16 amino acids. Losses at the gene ends were 2 bases for V and 7 bases for J; bases not matched to a gene: 10. The CDR3 coding sequence is TGTGCTAGTGGTTTGCCTGGACAGGGTGGCATGAACATTCAGTACTTC. Encoded protein: CASGLPGQGGMNIQYF.

The rearrangement links TRBV29-1 to TRBJ2-4; tentatively, D is TRBD2 (6 bases). CDR1 and CDR2 from the germline V gene are SQVTM and ANQGSEA. The CDR3 consists of 15 residues. Trimming shortened V by 0 bases and J by 8 bases, and 17 bases separated the two germline ends. The DNA of the CDR3 is TGCAGCGTTGAAGATCTTCGTAGTGGAGGGGACATTCAGTACTTC. Its protein product is CSVEDLRSGGDIQYF.

CDR3: CASSERDRSYNEQFF. CDR3 bases: TGTGCCAGCAGTGAACGGGACAGGTCATACAATGAGCAGTTCTTC. The chain links TRBV28 to TRBJ2-1; 8 bases are a match to TRBD1. The germline V gene encodes CDR1 MDHEN and CDR2 SYDVKM. V shed 5 bases, J shed 4 bases, and the junction held 7 bases outside the gene matches. CDR3 length equals 15 residues.

The genes are TRBV5-4 and TRBJ1-2, with no clear D. Trimming removed 0 bases at V and 2 bases at J, with 11 bases between. Germline V gene sequence: CDR1 SGHNT, CDR2 YYREEE (reference sequence). The CDR3 consists of 15 residues. CDR3 DNA: TGTGCCAGCAGCTTGGTGGCAACGCGGAACTATGGCTACACCTTC. This sequence encodes CASSLVATRNYGYTF.

The genes are TRBV5-1 and TRBJ2-5; 7 bases align to TRBD1. The germline V gene has CDR1 SGHRS and CDR2 YFSETQ. Germline trimming cut 3 bases from V and 0 bases from J; bases unmatched to any gene: 8. This CDR3 contains 16 residues. The CDR3 sequence: CASSWGRTGNQETQYF. DNA of the CDR3: TGCGCCAGCAGCTGGGGACGGACAGGCAACCAAGAGACCCAGTACTTC.

The chain uses TRBV29-1 and TRBJ1-3; D is perhaps TRBD1 (5 bases). Germline CDR1 reads SQVTM; CDR2 reads ANQGSEA. The CDR3 consists of 13 residues. Deletions cut 5 bases from V and 2 bases from J, with 10 bases between. The CDR3: CSVKRQTGNTIYF. The CDR3 DNA sequence: TGCAGCGTTAAAAGACAGACTGGAAACACCATATATTTT. The full variable domain, completed using reference TRBV29-1 and TRBJ1-3, is SAVISQKPSRDICQRGTSLTIQCQVDSQVTMMFWYRQQPGQSLTLIATANQGSEATYESGFVIDKFPISRPNLTFSTLTVSNMSPEDSSIYLCSVKRQTGNTIYFGEGSWLTVV.

The chain combines TRBV18 with TRBJ2-2; D gene unclear. The CDR3 length is 16 residues. Germline lookup yields CDR1 KGHSH and CDR2 LQKENI. Between the trimmed V and J ends, which lost 0 bases and 3 bases, there was a span of 11 bases. CDR3 protein: CASSPPPVYDTGELFF. The DNA for the CDR3 is TGTGCCAGCTCACCACCTCCTGTATATGACACCGGGGAGCTGTTTTTT.

The rearrangement joins TRBV6-6 to TRBJ2-1; D unclear. Germline loops: CDR1 MNHNY, CDR2 SVGAGI (reference sequence). V was cut by 5 bases and J by 8 bases, with 7 bases left in between. The CDR3 loop spans 11 amino acids. The CDR3 DNA follows: TGTGCCAGCAGTCCAGAGGATGAGCAGTTCTTC. It specifies CASSPEDEQFF.

Comments on this clone: Within the sample, other DNA sequences also encode this same CDR3. The CDR3 spells CASSGQGAGTDTQYF. CDR3 DNA sequence: TGCGCCAGCAGTGGGCAGGGGGCAGGCACAGATACGCAGTATTTT. The chain joins TRBV5-1 to TRBJ2-3; TRBD1 agrees at 8 bases. V shed 5 bases, J shed 1 base, and the junction held 6 bases outside the gene matches. The CDR3 spans 15 residues. CDR1 and CDR2 from the germline V gene are SGHRS and YFSETQ. The variable domain in full, with the rest retrieved from reference TRBV5-1 and TRBJ2-3, is KAGVTQTPRYLIKTRGQQVTLSCSPISGHRSVSWYQQTPGQGLQFLFEYFSETQRNKGNFPGRFSGRQFSNSRSEMNVSTLELGDSALYLCASSGQGAGTDTQYFGPGTRLTVL.

The chain combines TRBV29-1 with TRBJ2-3; the D gene could be TRBD1 or TRBD2 (5 bases each). Germline V gene lookup returns CDR1 SQVTM and CDR2 ANQGSEA. The CDR3 totals 14 residues. The V end lost 4 bases, the J end lost 5 bases, and 16 bases lay between the germline ends. The CDR3 DNA reads as TGCAGCGTTGCTGAAGCGAGGGGTGGAGATACGCAGTATTTT. Amino acids: CSVAEARGGDTQYF.

The J gene is TRBJ2-3, the V gene TRBV29-1, with TRBD2 identical over 8 bases. Per germline, CDR1 SQVTM and CDR2 ANQGSEA. The J segment lost 3 bases and the V segment lost 8 bases, leaving 16 bases of the junction unmatched. This CDR3 has 16 residues. The CDR3 spells CSSGTSGRIGTDTQYF. The CDR3 DNA reads as TGCAGCTCTGGCACTAGCGGCCGTATTGGGACAGATACGCAGTATTTT.

The genes are TRBV29-1 and TRBJ1-1; D is unresolved. The CDR3 is 13 amino acids. Trimming cost V 6 bases and J 7 bases, with 18 bases left between them. Germline V gene sequence: CDR1 SQVTM, CDR2 ANQGSEA. The CDR3 nucleotides are TGCAGCGTCCTCAGGAAGTTGTCAAATGAAGCTTTCTTT. Translated, it gives CSVLRKLSNEAFF. The whole variable domain, remainder taken from reference TRBV29-1 and TRBJ1-1, is SAVISQKPSRDICQRGTSLTIQCQVDSQVTMMFWYRQQPGQSLTLIATANQGSEATYESGFVIDKFPISRPNLTFSTLTVSNMSPEDSSIYLCSVLRKLSNEAFFGQGTRLTVV.

Only one count was recorded for this clone. The chain combines TRBV5-1 with TRBJ1-2; perhaps TRBD1 as D (5 bases). The CDR3 sequence is 16 residues long. With 4 bases removed from V and 0 bases from J, the gap between germline ends came to 16 bases. Germline lookup yields CDR1 SGHRS and CDR2 YFSETQ. CDR3 nucleotide sequence: TGCGCCAGCAGCATTGGGTGGGGCAGAGCTAACTATGGCTACACCTTC. Encoded protein: CASSIGWGRANYGYTF.

This clone was detected only once. The gene calls are TRBV2 and TRBJ2-3; 9 nucleotides line up with TRBD2. CDR3 length equals 18 residues. The trim removed 7 bases at V and 1 base at J, leaving 15 bases unmatched. Germline CDR1 is SNHLY and CDR2 is FYNNEI. The CDR3 is CASTGGSGRVEGTDTQYF. Here the CDR3 DNA reads TGTGCCAGCACCGGAGGTAGCGGGAGAGTTGAGGGCACAGATACGCAGTATTTT.

J is TRBJ2-7 and V is TRBV4-1; maybe TRBD1 (6 bases). CDR1 is MGHRA, CDR2 YSYEKL, per germline. V dropped 2 bases and J dropped 5 bases, with 16 bases sitting between them. The CDR3 extends over 15 amino acids. CDR3 sequence (DNA): TGCGCCAGCAGCCAAACCGAACAGGGATACCACGAGCAGTACTTC. It codes for CASSQTEQGYHEQYF.

V and J are TRBV10-3 and TRBJ1-1; no clear D gene. V was pared by 1 base and J by 8 bases, with 11 bases between. This CDR3 is 13 amino acids long. Germline-derived CDR1 and CDR2 are ENHRY and SYGVKD. The CDR3 reads CAISEFSRSEAFF. Written as DNA, the CDR3 is TGTGCCATCAGTGAGTTCTCCAGGTCGGAAGCTTTCTTT.

This clone was seen once. Mismatch with germline at one junction end may stem from a read error. V usage is TRBV27 and J usage is TRBJ2-1; TRBD1 might be the D (6 bases). This CDR3 has 11 amino acids. Germline values: CDR1 MNHEY, CDR2 SMNVEV (reference sequence). The CDR3 loop is CASSHYRERFF. The CDR3 nucleotides are TGTGCCAGCAGCCACTACAGGGAGCGGTTCTTC.

This clone was counted a single time. The chain employs TRBV2 and TRBJ2-5; maybe TRBD2 (5 bases). The CDR3 consists of 14 residues. V lost 6 bases to trimming and J lost 0 bases, with 11 bases between them. The V gene's germline CDR1 is SNHLY and CDR2 FYNNEI. This chain's CDR3 is CASSRDGDQETQYF. The CDR3 DNA follows: TGTGCCAGCAGCCGGGATGGAGACCAAGAGACCCAGTACTTC.

The sample holds one count of this clone. The genes are TRBV30 and TRBJ1-5; 9 bases match TRBD1. In germline, CDR1 is GTSNPN, CDR2 SVGIG (reference sequence). Trimming removed 2 bases from V and 5 bases from J; junction bases left unmatched: 4. CDR3 length: 14 amino acids. Written as DNA, the CDR3 is TGTGCCTGGAGTCCGGGACAGGGCGATCAGCCCCAGCATTTT. It specifies CAWSPGQGDQPQHF.